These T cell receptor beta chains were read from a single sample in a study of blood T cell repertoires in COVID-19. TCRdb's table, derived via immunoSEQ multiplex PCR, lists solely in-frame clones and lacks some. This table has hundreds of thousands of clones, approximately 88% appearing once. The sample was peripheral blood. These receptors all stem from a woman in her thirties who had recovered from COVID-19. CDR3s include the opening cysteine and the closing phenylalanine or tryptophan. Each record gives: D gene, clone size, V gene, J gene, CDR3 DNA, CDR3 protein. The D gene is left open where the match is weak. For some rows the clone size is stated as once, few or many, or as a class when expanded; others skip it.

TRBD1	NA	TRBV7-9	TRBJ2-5	TGTGCCAGCAGTTCTACCCGGACAGGGGGCGGACAAGAGACCCAGTACTTC	CASSSTRTGGGQETQYF
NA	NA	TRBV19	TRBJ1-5	TGTGCCAGTAGTCTGAGCAATCAGCCCCAGCATTTT	CASSLSNQPQHF
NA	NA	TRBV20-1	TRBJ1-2	TGCAGTGCTAGTAACGGGGGTTCTAACTATGGCTACACCTTC	CSASNGGSNYGYTF
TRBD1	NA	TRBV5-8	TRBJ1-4	TGTGCCAGCAGCTCGGGAGGGACAGCCGCTCCAACTAATGAAAAACTGTTTTTT	CASSSGGTAAPTNEKLFF
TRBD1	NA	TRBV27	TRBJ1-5	TGTGCCAGCAGTTTCCGGGACAGGGGGCTCTTAAGCCAGCATTTT	CASSFRDRGLLSQHF
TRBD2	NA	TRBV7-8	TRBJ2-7	TGTGCCAGCAGCCCCCACCAGCGGGGTAACCAGTACTTC	CASSPHQRGNQYF
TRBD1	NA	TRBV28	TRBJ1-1	TGTGCCAGCAGTCCCGGACAGGGGATTTCTGAAGCTTTCTTT	CASSPGQGISEAFF
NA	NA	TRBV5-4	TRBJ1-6	TGTGCCAGCAGCTTGGCCGGACAGCTTTCACCCCTCCACTTT	CASSLAGQLSPLHF
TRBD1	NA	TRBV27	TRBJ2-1	TGTGCCAGCGGGGAAAGGACAGGGCTCAATGAGCAGTTCTTC	CASGERTGLNEQFF
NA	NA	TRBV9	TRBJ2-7	TGTGCCAGCAGCGTAGTTGGAACAGGTTTCCACGAGCAGTACTTC	CASSVVGTGFHEQYF
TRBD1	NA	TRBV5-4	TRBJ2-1	TGTGCCAGCAGCTCATCAGGGGGAAGGGACAATGAGCAGTTCTTC	CASSSSGGRDNEQFF
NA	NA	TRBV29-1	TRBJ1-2	TGCAGCGTTCCGATCCGGGACTTTAGCAACTATGGCTACACCTTC	CSVPIRDFSNYGYTF
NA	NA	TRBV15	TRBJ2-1	TGTGCCACCAGCAGAGACCTATCCTACAATGAGCAGTTCTTC	CATSRDLSYNEQFF
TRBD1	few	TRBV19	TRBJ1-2	TGTGCCAGTAGTACAACAGGGGGAATGAGCTATGGCTACACCTTC	CASSTTGGMSYGYTF
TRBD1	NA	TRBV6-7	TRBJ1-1	TGTGCCAGCAGTTACGAGGGGTTTTACGACAGGGGAGGCACTGAAGCTTTCTTT	CASSYEGFYDRGGTEAFF
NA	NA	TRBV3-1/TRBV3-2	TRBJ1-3	TGTGCCAGCAGACCAACCGGGACTGGAAACACCATATATTTT	CASRPTGTGNTIYF
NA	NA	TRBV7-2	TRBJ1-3	TGTGCCAGCAGCTTATGGGGTCTGACGGGGTCTGGAGGAAACACCATATATTTT	CASSLWGLTGSGGNTIYF
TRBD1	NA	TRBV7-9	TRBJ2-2	TGTGCCAGCAGCTCTCTCGACAGGGACACCTCCGGGGAGCTGTTTTTT	CASSSLDRDTSGELFF
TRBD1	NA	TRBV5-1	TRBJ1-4	TGCGCCAGCAGCTCCACAGGGGATGGTGAAAAACTGTTTTTT	CASSSTGDGEKLFF
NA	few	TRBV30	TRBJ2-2	TGTGCCTGGAGCACCGAGCTGTGGAACACCGGGGAGCTGTTTTTT	CAWSTELWNTGELFF
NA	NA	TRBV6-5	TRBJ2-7	TGTGCCAGCAGTTACACAGGTGGGGCCTCCTACGAGCAGTACTTC	CASSYTGGASYEQYF
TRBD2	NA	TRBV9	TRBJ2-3	TGTGCCAGCAGCGGTTATAGCGGGGGACGAGATACGCAGTATTTT	CASSGYSGGRDTQYF
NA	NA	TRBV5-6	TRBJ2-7	TGTGCCAGCAGCTTGGGTGGAGGACTCCCCTACGAGCAGTACTTC	CASSLGGGLPYEQYF
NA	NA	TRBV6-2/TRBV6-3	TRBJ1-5	TGTGCCAGCAGTTACCACGACAGCCGCCCAGGGCGCAATCAGCCCCAGCATTTT	CASSYHDSRPGRNQPQHF
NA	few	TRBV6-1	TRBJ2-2	TGTGCCAGCAGTGAAGCTATGACACTGGCCGGGGAGCTGTTTTTT	CASSEAMTLAGELFF
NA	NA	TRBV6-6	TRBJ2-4	TGTGCCAGCAGCTCGACAGGCGTCGGCATTCAGTACTTC	CASSSTGVGIQYF
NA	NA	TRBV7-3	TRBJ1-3	TGTGCCAGCAGCCCCGCGGGGAGCTCTGGAAACACCATATATTTT	CASSPAGSSGNTIYF
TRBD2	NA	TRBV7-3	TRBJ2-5	TGTGCCAGCGGACTAGCGGGGGATAAGACCCAGTACTTC	CASGLAGDKTQYF
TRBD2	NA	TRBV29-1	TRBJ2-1	TGCAGCGTTGAAGATCAAAGCGGGGGGGCAGCCTACAATGAGCAGTTCTTC	CSVEDQSGGAAYNEQFF
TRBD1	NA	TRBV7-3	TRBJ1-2	TGTGCCAGCAGCTTAACCCCAGGGGGCAATGGCTACACCTTC	CASSLTPGGNGYTF
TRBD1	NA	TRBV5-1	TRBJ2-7	TGCGCCAGCAGCTCTGGACAGGGTGGAAACTACGAGCAGTACTTC	CASSSGQGGNYEQYF
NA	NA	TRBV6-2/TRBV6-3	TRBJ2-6	TGTGCCAGCAGCCTCAGGGTTGGTGGGGCCAACGTCCTGACTTTC	CASSLRVGGANVLTF
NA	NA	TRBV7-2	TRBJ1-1	TGTGCCAGCAGCTCTAACGACCGTAGCCCCAAACTTAACACTGAAGCTTTCTTT	CASSSNDRSPKLNTEAFF
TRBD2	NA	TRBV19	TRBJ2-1	TGTGCCAGTAGTATAGAGGGTGGGAGGGAACTGTTCTTC	CASSIEGGRELFF
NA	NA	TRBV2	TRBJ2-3	TGTGCCAGCTCCAGGGGCACAGATACGCAGTATTTT	CASSRGTDTQYF
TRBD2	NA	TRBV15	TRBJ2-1	TGTGCCACCAGCAGAGATTCTGCGACTAGCGGTTTCTATGAGCAGTTCTTC	CATSRDSATSGFYEQFF
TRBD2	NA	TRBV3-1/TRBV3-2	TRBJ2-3	TGTGCCAGCAGAGCTTACCCCCCCCGCGGGGGGAGCACAGATACGCAGTATTTT	CASRAYPPRGGSTDTQYF
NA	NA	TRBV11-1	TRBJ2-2	TGTGCCAGCACCCGTGCGAGCACCGGGGAGCTGTTTTTT	CASTRASTGELFF
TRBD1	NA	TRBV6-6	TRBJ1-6	TGTGCCAGCCGATTCGGACAGGCGGTTAATTCACCCCTCCACTTT	CASRFGQAVNSPLHF
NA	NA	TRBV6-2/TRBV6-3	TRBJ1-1	TGTGCCAGCAGTTGGAGGGCGGCCATGAACACTGAAGCTTTCTTT	CASSWRAAMNTEAFF
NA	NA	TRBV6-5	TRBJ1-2	TGTGCCAGCAGTTACTCGCTCCAGGGGTTGTTCACCTTC	CASSYSLQGLFTF
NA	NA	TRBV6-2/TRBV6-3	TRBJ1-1	TGTGCCAGCAGTTATCAGGGAACTTACGCTGAAGCTTTCTTT	CASSYQGTYAEAFF
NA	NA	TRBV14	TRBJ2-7	TGTGCCAGCAGCCAAGATCTCAGGGGAGAGCAGTACTTC	CASSQDLRGEQYF
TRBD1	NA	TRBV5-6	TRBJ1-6	TGTGCCAGCAGCGGGACAGGGGGCGCGGAAAATTCACCCCTCCACTTT	CASSGTGGAENSPLHF
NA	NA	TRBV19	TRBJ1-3	TGTGCCAGTACCAGGGGACGTTACTCTGGAAACACCATATATTTT	CASTRGRYSGNTIYF